This T cell receptor (beta chain) is from a study of CD8 T cells in ankylosing spondylitis. Only a few counts were recorded for this clonotype. Antigen: not known. The CDR3 runs to 16 residues. Trimming took off 4 bases at V and 1 base at J, with 14 bases between the two ends. Germline lookup yields CDR1 SGHVS and CDR2 FQNEAQ. Regarding the study as a whole: Significant enrichment of disease-linked clones was reportedly seen in matched ankylosing spondylitis synovial fluid. Existing reports had already noted some motif variants in reactive arthritis synovial fluid and blood.

Each CDR3 protein gets one entry after TCRdb re-called the 5' RACE reads with MiXCR. There are 150,000 to 250,000 distinct CDR3 sequences in the sample; around 13% occur only once, and 16% lies in the top ten. The source of this sequence is a male donor with ankylosing spondylitis or in good health (not recorded which). The sample taken for sequencing was blood, either unsorted or a sorted T cell fraction (not recorded which). The chain has TRBV7-8 and TRBJ2-1; TRBD1 or TRBD2 may be the D gene (5 bases each). The CDR3 bases are TGTGCCAGCAGCTCGTTCAGGGACCCTTCCTACAATGAGCAGTTCTTC. It translates to CASSSFRDPSYNEQFF.